What follows are 10 T cell receptor beta chains derived from one specimen sequenced in a study of blood T cell repertoires in COVID-19. This table comes from immunoSEQ multiplex PCR, and its TCRdb copy is limited to in-frame clones, with some not included. The table has some 490,000 clones, 70% to 90% seen once. Sequenced material: PBMCs or T cells enriched from blood (not recorded which). The receptor source for this set is an older woman who had recovered from COVID-19.

The chain employs TRBV4-1 and TRBJ2-7; 9 nucleotides line up with TRBD1. The germline gives CDR1 MGHRA, CDR2 YSYEKL. The J segment lost 3 bases and the V segment lost 6 bases, leaving 6 bases of the junction unmatched. The CDR3 consists of 14 residues. This CDR3 is CASSQRDRVYEQYF. As DNA, the CDR3 is TGCGCCAGCAGTCAGCGGGACAGGGTCTACGAGCAGTACTTC.

This clone was counted once. V usage is TRBV10-3 and J usage is TRBJ2-5; tentative D call: TRBD1 (6 bases). Germline V lookup: CDR1 ENHRY, CDR2 SYGVKD. This CDR3 has 12 amino acids. V lost 6 bases and J 4 bases, leaving 9 bases between the germline ends. This CDR3 is CAIRGDTETQYF. The CDR3 bases are TGTGCCATCAGGGGGGACACAGAGACCCAGTACTTC.

The chain carries TRBV28 and TRBJ1-2; possible D gene TRBD1, 6 bases. CDR1 is MDHEN, CDR2 SYDVKM, per germline. The V and J ends lost 2 bases and 3 bases respectively, with 16 bases between them. The length of the CDR3 is 16 residues. The CDR3 region is CASSLGGAGTDYGYTF. CDR3 DNA sequence: TGTGCCAGCAGTTTAGGGGGGGCAGGAACGGACTATGGCTACACCTTC.

This chain connects TRBV7-8 to TRBJ2-7; 8 bases match TRBD2. The CDR3 consists of 15 residues. V lost 1 base to trimming and J lost 0 bases; unmatched junction nucleotides: 2. Germline V gene data show CDR1 as SGHVS and CDR2 as FQNEAQ. For the CDR3, the DNA is TGTGCCAGCAGCTTAGGTAGCGGGGACTCCTACGAGCAGTACTTC. Translation: CASSLGSGDSYEQYF.

The genes are TRBV5-4 and TRBJ2-7; D is perhaps TRBD2 (5 bases). Trimming pared 4 bases from V and 5 bases from J, leaving 10 bases between. The length of the CDR3 is 12 residues. Germline assignment: CDR1 SGHNT and CDR2 YYREEE (reference sequence). CDR3 region: CASSPGYNEQYF. CDR3 coding DNA: TGTGCCAGCAGCCCGGGGTACAACGAGCAGTACTTC.

This clone was seen once. This chain connects TRBV2 to TRBJ1-3; D ambiguous. V dropped 1 base and J dropped 3 bases, with 7 bases sitting between them. Germline V gene sequence: CDR1 SNHLY, CDR2 FYNNEI. The CDR3 loop spans 14 amino acids. CDR3 in amino acids: CASSEGFSGNTIYF. The CDR3 nucleotides are TGTGCCAGCAGTGAAGGGTTTAGTGGAAACACCATATATTTT.

The chain couples TRBV19 to TRBJ1-6; D perhaps matches TRBD1 (5 bases). The V gene lost 0 bases and the J gene lost 9 bases, with 12 bases spanning the gap. The CDR3 totals 15 residues. The V gene's germline CDR1 is LNHDA and CDR2 SQIVND (reference sequence). CDR3 nucleotide sequence: TGTGCCAGTAGTATAGAACAGGCTCGCGGTTCACCCCTCCACTTT. Encoded protein: CASSIEQARGSPLHF.

The gene calls are TRBV5-5 and TRBJ1-6; 12 nucleotides agree with TRBD1. The germline CDR1 and CDR2 sequences are SGHKS and YYEKEE (reference sequence). J was trimmed by 10 bases and V by 5 bases; bases with no gene match: 10. The CDR3 runs to 16 residues. The CDR3 sequence: CASSVTPGQGASPLHF. Written as DNA, the CDR3 is TGTGCCAGCAGTGTCACACCGGGACAGGGGGCATCACCCCTCCACTTT.

The rearrangement joins TRBV27 to TRBJ1-1, with 8 bases identical to TRBD1. Trimming removed 5 bases from V and 5 bases from J; junction bases left unmatched: 4. The CDR3 spans 13 residues. Per germline, CDR1 MNHEY and CDR2 SMNVEV (reference sequence). The CDR3: CASSLDRGTEAFF. The CDR3 DNA sequence: TGTGCCAGCAGTCTAGACAGGGGAACTGAAGCTTTCTTT.

CDR3 residues: CASSDSGERSPLHF. CDR3 DNA sequence: TGTGCCAGCAGTGATTCGGGGGAGAGGTCACCCCTCCACTTT. The V and J genes are TRBV2 and TRBJ1-6, with a weak D call TRBD1 (5 bases). There are 14 residues in the CDR3. V lost 3 bases and J lost 10, with 13 bases in between. CDR1 is SNHLY, CDR2 FYNNEI, per germline.